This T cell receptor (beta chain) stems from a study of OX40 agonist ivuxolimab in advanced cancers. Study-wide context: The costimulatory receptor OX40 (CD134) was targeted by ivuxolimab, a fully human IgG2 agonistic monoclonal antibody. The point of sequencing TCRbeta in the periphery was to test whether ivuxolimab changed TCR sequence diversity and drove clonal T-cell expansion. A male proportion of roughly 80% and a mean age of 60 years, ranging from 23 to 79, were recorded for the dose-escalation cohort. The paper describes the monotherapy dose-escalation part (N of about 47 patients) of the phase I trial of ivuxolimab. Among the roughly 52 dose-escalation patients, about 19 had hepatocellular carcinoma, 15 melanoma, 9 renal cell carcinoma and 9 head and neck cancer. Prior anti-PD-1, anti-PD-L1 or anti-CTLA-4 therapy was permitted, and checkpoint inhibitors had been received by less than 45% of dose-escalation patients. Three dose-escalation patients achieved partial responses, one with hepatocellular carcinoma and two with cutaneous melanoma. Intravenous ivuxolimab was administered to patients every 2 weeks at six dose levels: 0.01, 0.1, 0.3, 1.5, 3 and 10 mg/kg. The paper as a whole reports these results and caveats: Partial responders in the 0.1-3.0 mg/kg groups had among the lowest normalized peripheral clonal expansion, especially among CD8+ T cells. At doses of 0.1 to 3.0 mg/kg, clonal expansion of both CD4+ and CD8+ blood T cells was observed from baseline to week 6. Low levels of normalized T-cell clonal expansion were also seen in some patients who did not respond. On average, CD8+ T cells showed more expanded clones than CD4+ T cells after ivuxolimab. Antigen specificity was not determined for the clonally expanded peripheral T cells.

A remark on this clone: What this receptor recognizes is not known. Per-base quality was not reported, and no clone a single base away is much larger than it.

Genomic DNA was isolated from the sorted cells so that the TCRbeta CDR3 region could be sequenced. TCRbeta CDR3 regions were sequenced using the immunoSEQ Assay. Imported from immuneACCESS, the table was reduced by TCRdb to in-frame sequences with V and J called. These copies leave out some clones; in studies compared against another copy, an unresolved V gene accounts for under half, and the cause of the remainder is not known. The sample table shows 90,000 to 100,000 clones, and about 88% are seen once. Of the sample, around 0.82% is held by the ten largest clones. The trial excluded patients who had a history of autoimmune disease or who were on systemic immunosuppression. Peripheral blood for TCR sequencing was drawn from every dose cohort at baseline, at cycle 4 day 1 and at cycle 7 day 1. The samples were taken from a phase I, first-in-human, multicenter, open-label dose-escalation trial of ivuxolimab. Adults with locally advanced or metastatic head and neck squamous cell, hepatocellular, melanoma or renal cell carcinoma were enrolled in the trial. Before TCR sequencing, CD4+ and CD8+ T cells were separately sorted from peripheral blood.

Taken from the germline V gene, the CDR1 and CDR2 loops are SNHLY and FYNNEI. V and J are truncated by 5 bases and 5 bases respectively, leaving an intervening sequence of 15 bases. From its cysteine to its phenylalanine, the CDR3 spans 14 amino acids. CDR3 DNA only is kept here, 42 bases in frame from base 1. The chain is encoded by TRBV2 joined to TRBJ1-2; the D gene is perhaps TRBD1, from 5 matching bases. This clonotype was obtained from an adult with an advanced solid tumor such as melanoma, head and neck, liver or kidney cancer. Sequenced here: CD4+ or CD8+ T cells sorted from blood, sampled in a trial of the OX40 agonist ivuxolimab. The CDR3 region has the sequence CASSLGAAVYGYTF. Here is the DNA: TGTGCCAGCAGTCTCGGGGCAGCAGTATATGGCTACACCTTC.